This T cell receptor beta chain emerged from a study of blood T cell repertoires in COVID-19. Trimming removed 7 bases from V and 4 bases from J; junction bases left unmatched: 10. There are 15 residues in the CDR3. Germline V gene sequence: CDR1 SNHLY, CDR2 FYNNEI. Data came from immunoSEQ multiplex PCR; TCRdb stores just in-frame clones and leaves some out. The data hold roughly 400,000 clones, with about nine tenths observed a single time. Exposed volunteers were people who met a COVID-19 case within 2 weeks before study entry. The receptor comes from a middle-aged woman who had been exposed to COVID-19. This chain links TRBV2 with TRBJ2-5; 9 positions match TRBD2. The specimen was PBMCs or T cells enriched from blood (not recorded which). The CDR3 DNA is TGTGCCAGCACCGGTAGGCTAGCGGGATTAGAGACCCAGTACTTC. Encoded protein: CASTGRLAGLETQYF. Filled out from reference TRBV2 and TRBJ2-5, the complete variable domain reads EPEVTQTPSHQVTQMGQEVILRCVPISNHLYFYWYRQILGQKVEFLVSFYNNEISEKSEIFDDQFSVERPDGSNFTLKIRSTKLEDSAMYFCASTGRLAGLETQYFGPGTRLLVL.